Below, one T cell receptor (beta chain) is given with its context. These data originate in a study of T cell responses to AZD1222 COVID-19 vaccine. Only in-frame clones appear in the TCRdb table, and some are missing; sequencing was by immunoSEQ multiplex PCR. The sample shows about 90,000 clones, under 95% of them seen only once. The CDR3 sequence is 12 residues long. CDR1 MNHEY and CDR2 SVGAGI come from the germline V gene. Trimming cost V 8 bases and J 0 bases, with 5 bases left between them. This receptor was identified in an adult in good health. This material consisted of peripheral blood, taken on day 0 of MenACWY control vaccination. This chain joins TRBV6-5 and TRBJ2-1; D gene uncertain. The CDR3 loop is CASLSSYNEQFF. The CDR3 nucleotides read TGTGCCAGCCTGAGCTCCTACAATGAGCAGTTCTTC.